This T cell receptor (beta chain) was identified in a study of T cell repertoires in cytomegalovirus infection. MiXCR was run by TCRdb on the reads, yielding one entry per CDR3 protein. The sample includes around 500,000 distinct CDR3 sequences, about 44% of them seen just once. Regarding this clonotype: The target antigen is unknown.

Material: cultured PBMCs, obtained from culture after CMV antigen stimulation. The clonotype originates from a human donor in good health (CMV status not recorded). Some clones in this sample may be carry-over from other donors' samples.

The CDR3 DNA reads TGTGCCAGCAGACTAGCGGGAGGGTTGAGCTCCTACAATGAGCAGTTCTTC. Translated, it gives CASRLAGGLSSYNEQFF. The chain links TRBV27 to TRBJ2-1; TRBD2 aligns across 13 bases. Per the germline V gene, CDR1 is MNHEY and CDR2 is SMNVEV (reference sequence). Trimming cost V 6 bases and J 0 bases; bases outside gene matches: 5. CDR3 length equals 17 residues.